This T cell receptor beta chain was obtained from a study of cytomegalovirus exposure and HLA in healthy donors. Study overall: T cells numbering approximately 170 million yielded more than 100 million unique TCR beta sequences in an earlier analysis.

The CDR3 runs to 13 residues. The germline V gene has CDR1 ENHRY and CDR2 SYGVKD. After removal of 5 bases from V and 6 bases from J, the junction contained 4 bases not matched to a gene. As for this clone: Its matching antigen is unknown.

The PCR contained 60 Vbeta and 13 Jbeta primers. Measured with immunoSEQ multiplex PCR; TCRdb has only the in-frame clones, and not every one. This table holds 140,000 to 150,000 clones, 60% to 85% found once. Study outcomes and limitations: One variant, a missense change in DCLRE1C, was linked in a later analysis to TCR beta V- and J-gene trimming.

Sequenced: PBMCs. The chain couples TRBV10-3 to TRBJ1-2; TRBD1 matches 9 bases. The clonotype originates from a man aged 40-55 years in good health and CMV-seronegative. This CDR3 reads CAISIQGANGYTF. CDR3 sequence (DNA): TGTGCCATCAGTATACAGGGGGCGAATGGCTACACCTTC.